Listed here are 8 T cell receptor beta chains from one sample, sequenced in a study of blood T cell repertoires in COVID-19. Produced via immunoSEQ multiplex PCR; TCRdb's table is partial and in-frame only. The sample carries 200,000 to 300,000 clones, 70% to 85% recorded once. Sequencing was performed on peripheral blood. The receptors shown here come from a woman older than 75 with acute or convalescent COVID-19.

The chain has TRBV2 and TRBJ1-1; TRBD1 aligns across 8 bases. The V segment lost 7 bases and the J segment 11 bases; nucleotides outside the gene matches: 12. Germline V gene data show CDR1 as SNHLY and CDR2 as FYNNEI. The CDR3 consists of 13 residues. The CDR3 sequence: CASILQTQGGAFF. In nucleotides, the CDR3 is TGTGCCAGCATTCTCCAGACACAGGGGGGGGCTTTCTTT.

This sequence joins TRBV19 and TRBJ2-3; TRBD2 matches 9 bases. Looked up from germline, CDR1 is LNHDA and CDR2 is SQIVND (reference sequence). J was trimmed by 3 bases and V by 5 bases; bases with no gene match: 6. The CDR3 sequence is 15 residues long. The CDR3, as DNA: TGTGCCAGTAGTGAGGGCCTAGCGGGGACAGATACGCAGTATTTT. Its protein product is CASSEGLAGTDTQYF. Full variable domain (outside the CDR3, taken from reference TRBV19 and TRBJ2-3): DGGITQSPKYLFRKEGQNVTLSCEQNLNHDAMYWYRQDPGQGLRLIYYSQIVNDFQKGDIAEGYSVSREKKESFPLTVTSAQKNPTAFYLCASSEGLAGTDTQYFGPGTRLTVL.

A remark on this clone: This sample also contains other DNA sequences that code for the same CDR3. This chain joins TRBV19 and TRBJ2-3; TRBD1 might be the D (6 bases). The V end was cut by 5 bases, the J end by 1 base, with 10 bases between. The germline V gene has CDR1 LNHDA and CDR2 SQIVND (reference sequence). The CDR3 runs to 14 residues. CDR3 in amino acids: CASSPRQGTDTQYF. The CDR3 region has the DNA TGTGCCAGTAGTCCCAGACAGGGCACAGATACGCAGTATTTT.

V gene TRBV7-2 combines with J gene TRBJ1-5; TRBD1 matches at 9 bases. Germline-derived CDR1 and CDR2 are SGHTA and FQGNSA. The CDR3 runs 15 residues. V trimming: 5 bases; J trimming: 2 bases; junction bases outside the gene matches: 4. The CDR3: CASSLQGAGNQPQHF. As DNA, the CDR3 is TGTGCCAGCAGCCTACAGGGGGCTGGCAATCAGCCCCAGCATTTT. The full variable domain, in which reference TRBV7-2 and TRBJ1-5 provide the parts outside the CDR3, is GAGVSQSPSNKVTEKGKDVELRCDPISGHTALYWYRQSLGQGLEFLIYFQGNSAPDKSGLPSDRFSAERTGGSVSTLTIQRTQQEDSAVYLCASSLQGAGNQPQHFGDGTRLSIL.

The chain couples TRBV5-1 to TRBJ1-4; tentatively, D is TRBD1 (6 bases). The CDR3 totals 15 residues. Trimming pared 4 bases from V and 5 bases from J, leaving 15 bases between. Germline V gene sequence: CDR1 SGHRS, CDR2 YFSETQ. CDR3 DNA: TGCGCCAGCAGCGGATCGGGACACGGGAATGAAAAACTGTTTTTT. It is translated as CASSGSGHGNEKLFF.

The gene calls are TRBV5-4 and TRBJ2-3, with D possibly matching TRBD1 (6 bases). The V end was cut by 3 bases, the J end by 2 bases, with 13 bases between. The germline V gene encodes CDR1 SGHNT and CDR2 YYREEE (reference sequence). The CDR3 is 15 amino acids. In DNA, the CDR3 is TGTGCCAGCAGCTCACCGGGACAACTCACAGATACGCAGTATTTT. This encodes CASSSPGQLTDTQYF.

V gene TRBV9 combines with J gene TRBJ1-6; TRBD1 is a possible D gene (5 bases). This CDR3 is 16 amino acids long. Germline V gene data show CDR1 as SGDLS and CDR2 as YYNGEE. V lost 0 bases and J lost 7, with 14 bases in between. This CDR3 reads CASSVGDSSRNSPLHF. The CDR3 coding sequence is TGTGCCAGCAGCGTAGGGGACTCTTCTAGAAATTCACCCCTCCACTTT.

This clone appeared a few times. This rearrangement joins TRBV6-4 to TRBJ1-5; 11 nucleotides align to TRBD1. The length of the CDR3 is 17 residues. The ends lost 6 bases at V and 5 bases at J; junction bases unmatched: 12. Germline lookup yields CDR1 MRHNA and CDR2 SNTAGT. The CDR3 DNA follows: TGTGCCAGCAGCCACATGAAGAGGACAGGGGGCGATCAGCCCCAGCATTTT. This translates into CASSHMKRTGGDQPQHF.